Each of the 13 T cell receptor beta chains below was sequenced from the same sample in a study of vaccination effects on CD4 cells after COVID-19. Antigen-specific CD4+ T cells expanded by the ViraFEST assay with viral peptide pools were then sequenced. Isolating CD4+ T cells followed around nine days of culture. PCR-confirmed SARS-CoV-2 infection occurred in the person between March and December 2020. Their antigens remain unidentified. Using immunoSEQ multiplex PCR, the repertoire was profiled, and TCRdb retains in-frame clones only, with some absent. Here the sample spans roughly 25,000 clones, around 66% being singletons. This material consisted of CD4+ T cells from PBMCs cultured with SARS-CoV-2 spike peptides, taken before COVID-19 vaccination. These receptors all come from a human donor who had a prior SARS-CoV-2 infection.

The chain is built from TRBV5-5 and TRBJ1-1; D might be TRBD1 (6 bases). Germline V gene sequence: CDR1 SGHKS, CDR2 YYEKEE (reference sequence). The V end lost 4 bases, the J end lost 10 bases, and 23 bases lay between the germline ends. The CDR3 totals 15 residues. The CDR3 nucleotides are TGTGCCAGCAGCCCGACCGCAGGGGATGGGAGGGGAGCTTTCTTT. Residues: CASSPTAGDGRGAFF.

The genes are TRBV6-5 and TRBJ2-7; D is unclear. This CDR3 comprises 13 residues. V dropped 7 bases and J dropped 3 bases, with 13 bases sitting between them. The germline gives CDR1 MNHEY, CDR2 SVGAGI. CDR3 in amino acids: CASTHSGRYEQYF. The CDR3 DNA reads TGTGCCAGCACCCACTCGGGTCGCTACGAGCAGTACTTC.

The chain couples TRBV5-1 to TRBJ1-6, with D perhaps matching TRBD1 (5 bases). Per the germline V gene, CDR1 is SGHRS and CDR2 is YFSETQ. This CDR3 spans 16 amino acids. Trimming took off 5 bases at V and 7 bases at J, with 19 bases between the two ends. CDR3 nucleotides: TGCGCCAGCAGTTGGGGCGCAGGTTTCGGGAATTCACCCCTCCACTTT. Its translation is CASSWGAGFGNSPLHF.

The CDR3 sequence: CASSPLSPPEQYF. Here the CDR3 DNA reads TGTGCCAGCAGCCCTCTTTCTCCCCCTGAGCAGTACTTC. V and J are TRBV3-1 (or the pseudogene TRBV3-2) and TRBJ2-7, with unresolved D. Trimming cost V 4 bases and J 7 bases, with 14 bases left between them. Germline V lookup: CDR1 LGHDT, CDR2 YNNKEL (reference sequence). This CDR3 region has 13 residues.

The genes are TRBV1 and TRBJ1-1; the D call in the table, TRBD1, was not verified against the DNA. TRBV1 is listed as a pseudogene. CDR3 length equals 14 residues. CDR3 residues: CTSADSPGDTEAFF. The CDR3 nucleotides are TGCACCAGCGCGGACAGCCCTGGGGACACTGAAGCTTTCTTT.

The count of this clone is one. This chain joins TRBV9 and TRBJ2-3; maybe TRBD2 (6 bases). Germline V gene sequence: CDR1 SGDLS, CDR2 YYNGEE. Trimming took off 4 bases at V and 3 bases at J, with 18 bases between the two ends. This CDR3 contains 16 residues. DNA for the CDR3: TGTGCCAGCAGCCCACTCTCAATCGGAGGGACAGATACGCAGTATTTT. It specifies CASSPLSIGGTDTQYF.

The chain links TRBV6-6 to TRBJ1-6; 7 bases match TRBD1. V was clipped by 1 base and J by 8 bases; unmatched bases: 5. The CDR3 sequence is 15 residues long. Germline CDR1 reads MNHNY; CDR2 reads SVGAGI (reference sequence). The CDR3 sequence is CASSYFTGEDSPLHF. The CDR3 nucleotides are TGTGCCAGCAGTTACTTTACAGGGGAAGATTCACCCCTCCACTTT.

The V call is TRBV29-1, the J call TRBJ2-3, with a possible D match to TRBD2 (5 bases). The CDR3 is 12 residues long. The V gene's germline CDR1 is SQVTM and CDR2 ANQGSEA. V was shortened by 6 bases and J by 6 bases, with 13 bases between the two germline ends. CDR3: CSVREGADTQYF. The CDR3 nucleotides are TGCAGCGTGCGAGAGGGAGCGGATACGCAGTATTTT.

V usage is TRBV18 and J usage is TRBJ1-3; 9 bases are a match to TRBD1. Germline V gene lookup returns CDR1 KGHSH and CDR2 LQKENI. This CDR3 has 16 residues. With 6 bases clipped from V and 4 bases from J, the junction kept 10 bases outside the gene matches. The CDR3 DNA sequence: TGTGCCAGCTCCCCCACCGGGACAGGGACCGGAAACACCATATATTTT. Translation: CASSPTGTGTGNTIYF.

The chain joins TRBV4-1 to TRBJ2-1; D is perhaps TRBD1 or TRBD2 (6 bases each). The V end lost 2 bases, the J end lost 6 bases, and 11 bases lay between the germline ends. The CDR3 length is 14 residues. The V gene's germline CDR1 is MGHRA and CDR2 YSYEKL. As DNA, the CDR3 is TGCGCCAGCAGCCAAAGCAGGGGAGGCAATGAGCAGTTCTTC. Amino acid sequence: CASSQSRGGNEQFF.

The rearrangement links TRBV30 to TRBJ1-1; D is uncertain. CDR1 and CDR2 from the germline V gene are GTSNPN and SVGIG (reference sequence). The CDR3 spans 14 residues. Trimming shortened V by 0 bases and J by 2 bases, and 10 bases separated the two germline ends. CDR3 DNA: TGTGCCTGGAGTGTGGTCGGGGTTAACACTGAAGCTTTCTTT. Its translation is CAWSVVGVNTEAFF.

This chain connects TRBV10-3 to TRBJ2-7; D ambiguous. This CDR3 contains 12 residues. Trimming shortened V by 1 base and J by 3 bases, and 4 bases separated the two germline ends. CDR1 and CDR2 from the germline V gene are ENHRY and SYGVKD. CDR3 sequence (DNA): TGTGCCATCAGTGAGTTCGTCTACGAGCAGTACTTC. Translation gives CAISEFVYEQYF.

This chain joins TRBV15 and TRBJ1-1; D remains ambiguous. This CDR3 is 13 amino acids long. CDR1 LNHNV and CDR2 YYDKDF come from the germline V gene (reference sequence). The V gene lost 0 bases and the J gene lost 5 bases, with 7 bases spanning the gap. The CDR3: CATSRDRRTEAFF. For the CDR3, the DNA is TGTGCCACCAGCAGAGATCGGCGGACTGAAGCTTTCTTT.